The present entry profiles one TCR beta chain with its context. The antigen remains unidentified. One junction end disagrees with the germline gene, perhaps due to a read error. The data belong to a study of shared clonotypes between healthy human individuals. This CDR3 is 22 amino acids long. Germline assignment: CDR1 SSHAT and CDR2 FNYEAQ (reference sequence). Sequenced by immunoSEQ multiplex PCR; TCRdb stores in-frame clones only, minus some. This table has 2 million or so clones, roughly 94% appearing once. CD45RO-negative CD8 cells positively selected for CCR7 made up the naive population, which excluded terminally differentiated effector memory CD45RA+ cells. General study results and limits: At large depth, rarefaction still showed sorted-subset sequencing to be incomplete.

V gene TRBV7-7 combines with J gene TRBJ2-5; 12 bases are a match to TRBD2. This TCR derives from a man in his late teens or twenties in good health. The sample comprised naive CD8+ T cells sorted from blood. CDR3 sequence (DNA): TGTGCTAGCAGCTTAGCAGTCCCGGTCGGACTAGCGGGGCCCGACAACCAAGAGACCCAGTACTTC. It specifies CASSLAVPVGLAGPDNQETQYF. Full variable domain (outside the CDR3, taken from reference TRBV7-7 and TRBJ2-5): GAGVSQSPRYKVTKRGQDVTLRCDPISSHATLYWYQQALGQGPEFLTYFNYEAQPDKSGLPSDRFSAERPEGSISTLTIQRTEQRDSAMYRCASSLAVPVGLAGPDNQETQYFGPGTRLLVL.